This record looks at one T cell receptor beta chain sequence and its context. The data were taken from a study of blood T cell repertoires in COVID-19. Across the study: COVID-19 samples collected from the United States, Italy and Spain covered acute and convalescent phases. Sample material is recorded as cDNA or gDNA derived from T cells, B-cell-depleted T cells, or PBMCs.

Per the authors' pipeline: Nucleated cell counts were estimated from reference gene primer amplification. The assay was immunoSEQ multiplex PCR, and TCRdb's table has in-frame clones only and misses some. The V and J calls and clone size come from that table; D and trimming were worked out from the DNA. The sample has roughly 11,000 clones; more than 80% are singletons. The CDR3 has 15 amino acids. The germline gives CDR1 SGDLS, CDR2 YYNGEE. V gave up 4 bases and J gave up 4 bases, with 18 bases separating them. Sequencing used peripheral blood. This rearrangement joins TRBV9 to TRBJ2-7; tentative D call: TRBD2 (6 bases). The source is a human donor in a cohort sampled during active COVID-19. CDR3 bases: TGTGCCAGCAGCCCTCATTGGGAGGTAGGGTACGAGCAGTACTTC. Protein product: CASSPHWEVGYEQYF.